The subject of this entry is one T cell receptor beta chain. The sample originates from a study of cytomegalovirus exposure and HLA in healthy donors. Primers included in the PCR were 60 Vbeta and 13 Jbeta primers. Sequencing used immunoSEQ multiplex PCR; TCRdb keeps in-frame clones, though not all of them. Of under 150,000 clones listed, over 65% were seen once; the top ten hold approximately 2.3%. This receptor was taken from a male donor in good health and CMV-seronegative. The sample taken for sequencing was PBMCs.

The chain's CDR3 is CASSFAGLANQETQYF. The CDR3 nucleotides read TGTGCCAGCAGCTTTGCTGGACTAGCGAACCAAGAGACCCAGTACTTC. This chain uses TRBV11-2 with TRBJ2-5; TRBD2 agrees at 9 bases. This CDR3 contains 16 residues. The junction had 5 bases not matched to a gene; V was cut back by 3 bases and J by 0 bases. Germline CDR1 is SGHAT and CDR2 is FQNNGV.